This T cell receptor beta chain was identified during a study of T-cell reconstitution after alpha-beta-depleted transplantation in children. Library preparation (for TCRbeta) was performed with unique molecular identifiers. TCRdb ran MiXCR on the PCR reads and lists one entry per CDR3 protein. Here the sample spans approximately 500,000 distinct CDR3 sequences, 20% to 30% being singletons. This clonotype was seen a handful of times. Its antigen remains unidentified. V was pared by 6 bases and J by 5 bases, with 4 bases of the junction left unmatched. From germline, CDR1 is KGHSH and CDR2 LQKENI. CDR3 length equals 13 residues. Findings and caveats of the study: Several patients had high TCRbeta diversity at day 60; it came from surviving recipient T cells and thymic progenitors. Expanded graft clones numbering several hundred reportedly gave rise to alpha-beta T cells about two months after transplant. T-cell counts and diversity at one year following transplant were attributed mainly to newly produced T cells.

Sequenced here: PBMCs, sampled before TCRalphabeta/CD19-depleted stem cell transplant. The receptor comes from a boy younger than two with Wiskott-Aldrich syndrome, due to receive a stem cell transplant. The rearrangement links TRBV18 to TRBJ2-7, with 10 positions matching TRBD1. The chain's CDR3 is CASSSGQGNEQYF. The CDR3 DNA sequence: TGTGCCAGCTCGTCGGGACAGGGGAACGAGCAGTACTTC.